One sample yielded the 23 T cell receptor beta chains listed below, sequenced in a study of blood T cell repertoires in COVID-19. Repertoires were generated with immunoSEQ multiplex PCR, while TCRdb's copy carries only in-frame clones and drops some. The sample lists 40,000 to 45,000 clones; roughly nine tenths were seen once. The sample taken for sequencing was peripheral blood. These receptors all come from a man over 45 with active COVID-19.

In DNA, the CDR3 is TGTGCCAGCAGCTTGAATCTAGGAGCCTACGAGCAGTACTTC. The encoded protein is CASSLNLGAYEQYF. J is TRBJ2-7 and V is TRBV11-2; the D is unclear. V dropped 3 bases and J dropped 2 bases, with 11 bases sitting between them. The germline V gene encodes CDR1 SGHAT and CDR2 FQNNGV. This CDR3 contains 14 residues.

The genes are TRBV29-1 and TRBJ1-5; weak D call: TRBD1 (6 bases). CDR1 is SQVTM, CDR2 ANQGSEA, per germline. V lost 6 bases, J lost 1 base, and 13 bases lay in between. The CDR3 runs to 14 residues. The CDR3, as DNA: TGCAGCGTATCCCAGGGGAAGAGCAATCAGCCCCAGCATTTT. Translated: CSVSQGKSNQPQHF.

This clone was seen a handful of times. The chain combines TRBV27 with TRBJ1-5; D is undetermined. Germline CDR1 is MNHEY and CDR2 is SMNVEV (reference sequence). The length of the CDR3 is 16 residues. Trimming took off 10 bases at V and 0 bases at J, with 19 bases between the two ends. As DNA, the CDR3 is TGTGCCAACTCCCGGGTGGCAGTCTATAGCAATCAGCCCCAGCATTTT. Amino acids: CANSRVAVYSNQPQHF.

The chain combines TRBV20-1 with TRBJ1-1, with D perhaps matching TRBD1 (5 bases). Between the trimmed V and J ends, which lost 3 bases and 0 bases, there was a span of 8 bases. This CDR3 region has 13 residues. The germline CDR1 and CDR2 sequences are DFQATT and SNEGSKA (reference sequence). The CDR3 coding sequence is TGCAGTGCTAGTCGGGGGATGAACACTGAAGCTTTCTTT. This gives the protein CSASRGMNTEAFF.

The CDR3 spells CASSSLRTGEKLFF. CDR3 DNA sequence: TGTGCCAGCAGTTCCCTTAGGACAGGGGAAAAACTGTTTTTT. This chain links TRBV28 with TRBJ1-4, with TRBD1 identical over 8 bases. From germline, CDR1 is MDHEN and CDR2 SYDVKM. J lost 8 bases, V lost 4 bases, and 6 bases had no gene match. The CDR3 has 14 amino acids.

V usage is TRBV9 and J usage is TRBJ2-1, with TRBD2 as a possible D gene (6 bases). V lost 4 bases and J 9 bases, leaving 14 bases between the germline ends. Germline lookup yields CDR1 SGDLS and CDR2 YYNGEE. This CDR3 has 13 amino acids. The CDR3 loop reads CASSSVEGSEQFF. CDR3 nucleotide sequence: TGTGCCAGCAGCTCCGTGGAGGGAAGTGAGCAGTTCTTC.

This rearrangement joins TRBV28 to TRBJ2-4; possibly TRBD2 for D (5 bases). Per germline, CDR1 MDHEN and CDR2 SYDVKM. This CDR3 is 16 amino acids long. Trimming cost V 7 bases and J 0 bases, with 16 bases left between them. The CDR3 spells CASTPERRLAKNIQYF. DNA of the CDR3: TGTGCCAGCACCCCCGAGCGGAGACTAGCCAAAAACATTCAGTACTTC. Supplemented by reference TRBV28 and TRBJ2-4, the full variable domain reads DVKVTQSSRYLVKRTGEKVFLECVQDMDHENMFWYRQDPGLGLRLIYFSYDVKMKEKGDIPEGYSVSREKKERFSLILESASTNQTSMYLCASTPERRLAKNIQYFGAGTRLSVL.

The chain is built from TRBV18 and TRBJ2-5, with 11 bases fitting TRBD1. The CDR3 sequence is 14 residues long. With 6 bases clipped from V and 5 bases from J, the junction kept 5 bases outside the gene matches. CDR1 is KGHSH and CDR2 is LQKENI in the germline V gene. CDR3 bases: TGTGCCAGCTCCAAGGACAGGGGGCAGGAGACCCAGTACTTC. Translated, it gives CASSKDRGQETQYF. Using reference TRBV18 and TRBJ2-5 for the parts outside the CDR3, the full variable domain is NAGVMQNPRHLVRRRGQEARLRCSPMKGHSHVYWYRQLPEEGLKFMVYLQKENIIDESGMPKERFSAEFPKEGPSILRIQQVVRGDSAAYFCASSKDRGQETQYFGPGTRLLVL.

The rearrangement uses TRBV7-9 and TRBJ2-7; weak D call: TRBD1 (6 bases). Germline CDR1 reads SEHNR; CDR2 reads FQNEAQ (reference sequence). The CDR3 is made up of 14 amino acids. Trimming took 3 bases from V and 7 from J, leaving 16 bases between them. CDR3: CASSFIRRGREQYF. CDR3 sequence (DNA): TGTGCCAGCAGCTTTATTCGCAGGGGTAGGGAGCAGTACTTC.

V gene TRBV5-1 combines with J gene TRBJ2-1, with D unclear. Trimming removed 5 bases from V and 3 bases from J, with 6 bases in between. This CDR3 spans 12 amino acids. From germline, CDR1 is SGHRS and CDR2 YFSETQ. CDR3: CASSTGYNEQFF. CDR3 nucleotides: TGCGCCAGCAGTACGGGCTACAATGAGCAGTTCTTC.

This clone was detected only a few times. V and J are TRBV7-9 and TRBJ2-7; 8 bases fit TRBD1. CDR3 length: 15 residues. Germline V lookup: CDR1 SEHNR, CDR2 FQNEAQ (reference sequence). V was clipped by 3 bases and J by 5 bases; unmatched bases: 9. The CDR3 sequence is CASSFGQGDGDEQYF. CDR3 nucleotides: TGTGCCAGCAGCTTTGGACAGGGTGATGGTGACGAGCAGTACTTC.

V usage is TRBV29-1 and J usage is TRBJ1-4; TRBD1 aligns across 8 bases. Germline V gives CDR1 SQVTM, CDR2 ANQGSEA. The CDR3 spans 13 residues. J gave up 6 bases and V 5 bases, and 5 bases lay outside the gene matches. CDR3 DNA sequence: TGCAGCGTTTCCCCACAGGGGGATGAAAAACTGTTTTTT. Translated, it gives CSVSPQGDEKLFF.

The V call is TRBV25-1, the J call TRBJ1-2; 10 nucleotides align to TRBD1. J gave up 9 bases and V 6 bases, and 10 bases lay outside the gene matches. The CDR3 loop spans 14 amino acids. Germline V CDR1 and CDR2: MGHDK, SYGVNS. The CDR3 region is CASRAGTGEISYTF. The DNA of the CDR3 is TGTGCCAGCAGAGCCGGGACAGGGGAAATTAGCTACACCTTC.

This clone was counted once. The CDR3 sequence: CASSQSQNYGYTF. CDR3 sequence (DNA): TGTGCCAGCAGCCAGTCACAGAACTATGGCTACACCTTC. The genes are TRBV14 and TRBJ1-2, with D unresolved. The CDR3 runs to 13 residues. The germline V gene encodes CDR1 SGHDN and CDR2 FVKESK. Trimming removed 3 bases from V and 2 bases from J, with 7 bases in between.

The J gene is TRBJ2-1, the V gene TRBV3-1 (or the pseudogene TRBV3-2); 8 nucleotides agree with TRBD2. V gave up 1 base and J gave up 5 bases; unmatched junction bases: 4. The CDR3 sequence is 15 residues long. Germline CDR1 LGHDT, CDR2 YNNKEL (reference sequence). The DNA of the CDR3 is TGTGCCAGCAGCCAAGGTAGCGGGATGGACAATGAGCAGTTCTTC. Its translation is CASSQGSGMDNEQFF.

The V and J genes are TRBV25-1 and TRBJ2-1; 11 bases map to TRBD2. V was clipped by 6 bases and J by 7 bases; unmatched bases: 14. CDR3 length: 17 residues. Germline CDR1 and CDR2: MGHDK and SYGVNS. This CDR3 is CASSRGIAGGPGNEQFF. For the CDR3, the DNA is TGTGCCAGCAGCCGGGGGATAGCGGGAGGGCCAGGAAATGAGCAGTTCTTC.

This clone was detected only once. V and J are TRBV28 and TRBJ2-3; D ambiguous. Germline V gene sequence: CDR1 MDHEN, CDR2 SYDVKM. The CDR3 contains 13 residues. With 2 bases removed from V and 1 base from J, the gap between germline ends came to 4 bases. The CDR3 sequence is CASSLPRTDTQYF. The CDR3 bases are TGTGCCAGCAGTTTACCTCGCACAGATACGCAGTATTTT. The full variable domain, its missing parts supplied by reference TRBV28 and TRBJ2-3, is DVKVTQSSRYLVKRTGEKVFLECVQDMDHENMFWYRQDPGLGLRLIYFSYDVKMKEKGDIPEGYSVSREKKERFSLILESASTNQTSMYLCASSLPRTDTQYFGPGTRLTVL.

The chain combines TRBV6-1 with TRBJ2-7, with a tentative D call TRBD2 (5 bases). Germline assignment: CDR1 MNHNS and CDR2 SASEGT. V lost 1 base to trimming and J lost 1 base, with 8 bases between them. This CDR3 has 14 amino acids. The CDR3 region has the DNA TGTGCCAGCAGTGAAGTGAGGGCATCCTACGAGCAGTACTTC. Amino acids: CASSEVRASYEQYF.

V gene TRBV3-1 (or the pseudogene TRBV3-2) combines with J gene TRBJ2-1, with TRBD2 matching 11 bases. The V segment lost 2 bases and the J segment 7 bases; nucleotides outside the gene matches: 10. The CDR3 spans 17 residues. The germline V gene encodes CDR1 LGHDT and CDR2 YNNKEL (reference sequence). The chain's CDR3 is CASSQSGLAAPGNEQFF. The CDR3 DNA reads TGTGCCAGCAGCCAATCGGGACTAGCGGCCCCTGGGAATGAGCAGTTCTTC.

This clone occurred once. The chain is built from TRBV10-2 and TRBJ2-2; D not certain. The CDR3 covers 15 residues. V was shortened by 0 bases and J by 0 bases, with 5 bases between the two germline ends. Germline CDR1 is WSHSY and CDR2 is SAAADI. This CDR3 reads CASSESATNTGELFF. In DNA, the CDR3 is TGCGCCAGCAGTGAGTCGGCAACGAACACCGGGGAGCTGTTTTTT.

This rearrangement joins TRBV2 to TRBJ1-3; D might be TRBD1 (5 bases). This CDR3 has 16 amino acids. Germline CDR1 SNHLY, CDR2 FYNNEI. V was trimmed by 4 bases and J by 0 bases, leaving 13 bases between them. The CDR3 bases are TGTGCCAGCAGTGCTCATCAGGGAAGCTCTGGAAACACCATATATTTT. This translates into CASSAHQGSSGNTIYF.

The V gene is TRBV27, the J gene TRBJ2-5, with a tentative D call TRBD2 (6 bases). Between the trimmed V and J ends, which lost 5 bases and 0 bases, there was a span of 10 bases. Germline CDR1 MNHEY, CDR2 SMNVEV (reference sequence). This CDR3 comprises 14 residues. CDR3 nucleotides: TGTGCCAGCAGTCCCCGGGACTACCAAGAGACCCAGTACTTC. The encoded protein is CASSPRDYQETQYF.

The chain links TRBV7-8 to TRBJ2-1, with D possibly matching TRBD2 (5 bases). CDR3 length: 14 residues. The V and J ends lost 1 base and 15 bases respectively, with 19 bases between them. Per germline, CDR1 SGHVS and CDR2 FQNEAQ. In nucleotides, the CDR3 is TGTGCCAGCAGCTTAGTCTCTAGCCCAACGTATTTGTTCTTC. This encodes CASSLVSSPTYLFF.